Below, 19 T cell receptor beta chains from the same sample are listed, as sequenced in a study of cytomegalovirus exposure and HLA in healthy donors. PCR primers comprised 60 Vbeta and 13 Jbeta primers. Sequenced by immunoSEQ multiplex PCR; TCRdb stores in-frame clones only, minus some. This table has hundreds of thousands of clones, 60% to 80% appearing once. Material: PBMCs. The receptors derive from a male donor in good health and CMV-seronegative.

V is TRBV9 and J is TRBJ2-3; 7 nucleotides agree with TRBD2. Germline trimming cut 6 bases from V and 0 bases from J; bases unmatched to any gene: 4. The germline V gene encodes CDR1 SGDLS and CDR2 YYNGEE. This CDR3 region has 14 residues. This CDR3 reads CASTLSGSTDTQYF. The CDR3 DNA sequence: TGTGCCAGCACACTTAGCGGGAGCACAGATACGCAGTATTTT.

The chain carries TRBV9 and TRBJ2-3; 12 nucleotides align to TRBD2. Germline V gene sequence: CDR1 SGDLS, CDR2 YYNGEE. With 4 bases clipped from V and 2 bases from J, the junction kept 8 bases outside the gene matches. CDR3 length: 17 amino acids. The CDR3 loop reads CASSPRTSGINTDTQYF. Here the CDR3 DNA reads TGTGCCAGCAGCCCGAGGACTAGCGGGATTAACACAGATACGCAGTATTTT.

The chain couples TRBV28 to TRBJ1-1; D possibly corresponds to TRBD1 (6 bases). The CDR3 is 14 residues long. The germline V and J ends were trimmed by 6 bases and 1 base, with 12 bases remaining between them. CDR1 is MDHEN, CDR2 SYDVKM, per germline. In nucleotides, the CDR3 is TGTGCCAGCAGCACGGGACATCGGAACACTGAAGCTTTCTTT. Amino acid sequence: CASSTGHRNTEAFF.

J is TRBJ2-2 and V is TRBV14, with a weak D call TRBD2 (5 bases). The CDR3 loop spans 14 amino acids. Trimming removed 3 bases from V and 7 bases from J, with 12 bases in between. The germline CDR1 and CDR2 sequences are SGHDN and FVKESK. The CDR3, as DNA: TGTGCCAGCAGCCAGTTCGGGAAGGTCGGGGAGCTGTTTTTT. This encodes CASSQFGKVGELFF. Together with reference TRBV14 and TRBJ2-2, the CDR3 gives the full variable domain: EAGVTQFPSHSVIEKGQTVTLRCDPISGHDNLYWYRRVMGKEIKFLLHFVKESKQDESGMPNNRFLAERTGGTYSTLKVQPAELEDSGVYFCASSQFGKVGELFFGEGSRLTVL.

The gene calls are TRBV7-3 and TRBJ2-3; maybe TRBD2 (6 bases). The CDR3 runs 15 residues. Germline V gives CDR1 SGHTA, CDR2 FQGTGA. Trimming pared 1 base from V and 6 bases from J, leaving 14 bases between. The CDR3 spells CASSLRPGGADTQYF. The DNA of the CDR3 is TGTGCCAGCAGCTTAAGACCCGGGGGTGCGGATACGCAGTATTTT.

On this clone itself: Other DNA sequences within the sample encode an identical CDR3. The chain couples TRBV5-1 to TRBJ2-1, with TRBD2 matching over 10 bases. The CDR3 contains 15 residues. With 0 bases clipped from V and 8 bases from J, the junction kept 5 bases outside the gene matches. The germline V gene has CDR1 SGHRS and CDR2 YFSETQ. The CDR3 nucleotides are TGCGCCAGCAGCTTGGTAGCGGGAGGTTTCCATGAGCAGTTCTTC. Protein sequence: CASSLVAGGFHEQFF.

This clone was observed a few times. The chain has TRBV25-1 and TRBJ1-3; tentative D call: TRBD1 (5 bases). V dropped 3 bases and J dropped 2 bases, with 14 bases sitting between them. The CDR3 is 16 residues long. Germline V gene lookup returns CDR1 MGHDK and CDR2 SYGVNS. The DNA of the CDR3 is TGTGCCAGCAGTGAGGGGCAGGGTGCCCCTGGAAACACCATATATTTT. Its protein is CASSEGQGAPGNTIYF.

The chain has TRBV28 and TRBJ2-1, with TRBD2 matching 10 bases. CDR1 and CDR2 (germline): MDHEN, SYDVKM. The CDR3 runs 15 residues. V gave up 6 bases and J gave up 3 bases; unmatched junction bases: 5. Here the CDR3 DNA reads TGTGCCAGCAGCAATAGCGGGAGGATCTACAATGAGCAGTTCTTC. Protein: CASSNSGRIYNEQFF.

The rearrangement joins TRBV2 to TRBJ1-2; TRBD1 matches 8 bases. The CDR3 spans 13 residues. The V gene's germline CDR1 is SNHLY and CDR2 FYNNEI. V was clipped by 4 bases and J by 6 bases; unmatched bases: 4. The CDR3: CASSGQGADGYTF. CDR3 bases: TGTGCCAGCAGTGGGCAGGGGGCGGATGGCTACACCTTC. Based on the CDR3 plus reference TRBV2 and TRBJ1-2, the full variable domain is EPEVTQTPSHQVTQMGQEVILRCVPISNHLYFYWYRQILGQKVEFLVSFYNNEISEKSEIFDDQFSVERPDGSNFTLKIRSTKLEDSAMYFCASSGQGADGYTFGSGTRLTVV.

CDR3: CASRRGQGSTGELFF. CDR3 coding DNA: TGTGCCAGCAGAAGGGGACAGGGGAGCACCGGGGAGCTGTTTTTT. The genes are TRBV28 and TRBJ2-2; 10 nucleotides line up with TRBD1. Germline CDR1 MDHEN, CDR2 SYDVKM. CDR3 length equals 15 residues. Trimming at V came to 6 bases and at J to 4 bases, leaving 5 bases not matched to a gene.

This clone appeared a few times. The V and J genes are TRBV9 and TRBJ1-1; TRBD1 might be the D (5 bases). The CDR3 has 15 amino acids. Germline values: CDR1 SGDLS, CDR2 YYNGEE. The germline V and J ends were trimmed by 0 bases and 0 bases, with 9 bases remaining between them. The DNA of the CDR3 is TGTGCCAGCAGCGTAGACCCAGGGTTGAACACTGAAGCTTTCTTT. The encoded protein is CASSVDPGLNTEAFF.

With regard to this clone: Its ends do not fully match the called genes, so a read error is possible. The V and J genes are TRBV7-7 and TRBJ2-1, with 8 bases aligning to TRBD2. The CDR3 totals 13 residues. CDR1 is SSHAT, CDR2 FNYEAQ, per germline (reference sequence). The CDR3 loop is CASSPGTRGEQFF. As DNA, the CDR3 is TGTGCTAGCAGCCCCGGGACTAGGGGTGAGCAGTTCTTC.

In this sample, this clone turned up a few times. V gene TRBV29-1 combines with J gene TRBJ1-3; D remains unclear. The V and J ends lost 5 bases and 1 base respectively, with 12 bases between them. Germline V lookup: CDR1 SQVTM, CDR2 ANQGSEA. The CDR3 covers 14 residues. In DNA form, the CDR3 reads TGCAGCGTTAGCTGGCGAGGTTCTGGAAACACCATATATTTT. Encoded protein: CSVSWRGSGNTIYF.

The gene calls are TRBV5-6 and TRBJ2-3; a possible D gene is TRBD2 (5 bases). The CDR3 covers 15 residues. V lost 1 base to trimming and J lost 2 bases, with 11 bases between them. Germline V lookup: CDR1 SGHDT, CDR2 YYEEEE. CDR3 nucleotide sequence: TGTGCCAGCAGCTTGCCCGGGGAACTCACAGATACGCAGTATTTT. It is translated as CASSLPGELTDTQYF.

This clone was seen once. V usage is TRBV27 and J usage is TRBJ2-3; D unclear. The CDR3 runs to 13 residues. Germline-derived CDR1 and CDR2 are MNHEY and SMNVEV (reference sequence). Trimming took off 6 bases at V and 0 bases at J, with 7 bases between the two ends. In DNA, the CDR3 is TGTGCCAGCAGCCGGGTCAGCACAGATACGCAGTATTTT. Protein product: CASSRVSTDTQYF.

The chain couples TRBV11-2 to TRBJ2-7, with TRBD1 identical over 11 bases. Germline CDR1 SGHAT, CDR2 FQNNGV. V lost 4 bases to trimming and J lost 2 bases; unmatched junction nucleotides: 1. This CDR3 is 14 amino acids long. CDR3 region: CASSSGQGAYEQYF. DNA of the CDR3: TGTGCCAGCAGCTCGGGACAGGGGGCCTACGAGCAGTACTTC.

The chain recombines TRBV6-6 with TRBJ2-1; 10 bases agree with TRBD1. The V segment lost 2 bases and the J segment 6 bases; nucleotides outside the gene matches: 4. From germline, CDR1 is MNHNY and CDR2 SVGAGI (reference sequence). This CDR3 region has 15 residues. The CDR3 DNA sequence: TGTGCCAGCAGTTACAGGGGACAGGGGCTCAATGAGCAGTTCTTC. It encodes CASSYRGQGLNEQFF.

The genes are TRBV19 and TRBJ2-1; 8 bases map to TRBD2. Germline values: CDR1 LNHDA, CDR2 SQIVND (reference sequence). The CDR3 has 12 amino acids. CDR3 residues: CKPGGPDNEQFF. Written as DNA, the CDR3 is TGTAAACCGGGAGGGCCAGACAATGAGCAGTTCTTC.

This chain uses TRBV6-6 with TRBJ1-2; the D is unclear. The CDR3 spans 13 residues. Germline CDR1 and CDR2: MNHNY and SVGAGI (reference sequence). V gave up 1 base and J gave up 2 bases, with 5 bases separating them. CDR3 sequence reads: CASSYFQNYGYTF. Here the CDR3 DNA reads TGTGCCAGCAGTTACTTCCAGAACTATGGCTACACCTTC.